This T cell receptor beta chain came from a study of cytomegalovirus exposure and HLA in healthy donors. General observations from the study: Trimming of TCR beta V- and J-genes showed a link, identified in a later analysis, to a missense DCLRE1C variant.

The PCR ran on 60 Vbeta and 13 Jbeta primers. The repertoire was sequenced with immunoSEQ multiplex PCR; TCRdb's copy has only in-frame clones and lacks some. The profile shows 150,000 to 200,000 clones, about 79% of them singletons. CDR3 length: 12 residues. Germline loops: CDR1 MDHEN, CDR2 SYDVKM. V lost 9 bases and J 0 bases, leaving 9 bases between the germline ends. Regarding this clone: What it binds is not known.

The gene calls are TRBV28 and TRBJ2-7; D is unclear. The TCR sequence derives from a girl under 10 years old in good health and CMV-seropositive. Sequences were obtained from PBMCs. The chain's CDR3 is CASGLSSYEQYF. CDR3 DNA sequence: TGTGCCAGTGGTCTGAGCTCCTACGAGCAGTACTTC.